This T cell receptor beta chain was retrieved from a study of blood T cell repertoires in COVID-19. Study at large: Specimens from acute and convalescent COVID-19 originated in the United States, Italy and Spain. Sample material is recorded as cDNA or gDNA derived from T cells, B-cell-depleted T cells, or PBMCs.

Followed over time, Seattle patients had been enrolled while infection was active. Deletions cut 4 bases from V and 2 bases from J, with 9 bases between. CDR3 length: 13 residues. Germline lookup yields CDR1 SGHAT and CDR2 FQNNGV. As handled by the study authors: Estimation of nucleated cell counts was performed using reference gene primer amplification. Here immunoSEQ multiplex PCR was the method, and the copy in TCRdb shows in-frame clones only, minus some. V and J calls plus clone size are reproduced from that table; the DNA served to infer D and trimming. The data contain about 220,000 clones, roughly four fifths of them singletons.

Sequenced sample: peripheral blood. The TCR originated in a woman in her 70s with COVID-19, enrolled during active disease. V and J are TRBV11-2 and TRBJ2-7, with TRBD2 as a possible D gene (5 bases). The CDR3 DNA reads TGTGCCAGCAGCTCTCTGAGGGCCTACGAGCAGTACTTC. Protein sequence: CASSSLRAYEQYF.